This note documents a single TCR beta chain sequence. Its antigen remains unknown. The data originate from a study of shared clonotypes between healthy human individuals. Study-level findings and limits: The diversity represented, both genetic and in exposure history, was limited by few donors. An anticipated effect of sequencing depth on clonotype sharing among donors was recognized.

The CDR3 is 17 amino acids. The germline gives CDR1 SGHDN, CDR2 FVKESK. V lost 4 bases, J lost 0 bases, and 18 bases lay in between. Naive CD8 populations comprised CD45RO-negative cells positively selected for CCR7, excluding terminally differentiated effector memory CD45RA+ cells. DNA at around 190 ng, roughly 27,000 T cell genomes, went into sorted-subset replicate PCRs. Original processing notes: Filtering differed for immunoSEQ, which gave only junction sequences without quality scores. The repertoire was sequenced with immunoSEQ multiplex PCR; TCRdb's copy has only in-frame clones and lacks some. V and J calls and clone size come straight from that table; D and trimming were deduced from the DNA. The repertoire holds some 800,000 clones, with nearly 95% as singletons.

The material sequenced was naive CD8+ T cells sorted from blood. The V call is TRBV14, the J call TRBJ2-5; D is perhaps TRBD1 (6 bases). The TCR originated in a man in his thirties or forties in good health. CDR3 residues: CASSLRDTIEYQETQYF. The CDR3 nucleotides read TGTGCCAGCAGCCTCCGGGACACAATAGAGTACCAAGAGACCCAGTACTTC.